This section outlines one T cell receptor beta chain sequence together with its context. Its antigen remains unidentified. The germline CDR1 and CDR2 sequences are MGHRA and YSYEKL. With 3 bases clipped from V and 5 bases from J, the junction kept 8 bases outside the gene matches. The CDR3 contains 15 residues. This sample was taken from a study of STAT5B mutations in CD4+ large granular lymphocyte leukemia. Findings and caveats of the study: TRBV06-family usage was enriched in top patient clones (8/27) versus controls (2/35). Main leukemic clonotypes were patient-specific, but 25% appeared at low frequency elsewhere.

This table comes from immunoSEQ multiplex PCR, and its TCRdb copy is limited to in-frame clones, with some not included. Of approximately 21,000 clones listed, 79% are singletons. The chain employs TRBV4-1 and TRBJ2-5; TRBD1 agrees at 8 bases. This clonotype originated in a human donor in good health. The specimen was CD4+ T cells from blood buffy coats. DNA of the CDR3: TGCGCCAGCAGCCACAGGACAGGGTTTGGGGAGACCCAGTACTTC. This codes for CASSHRTGFGETQYF.